This T cell receptor beta chain was identified during a study of monozygotic twins with inflammatory bowel disease. The study, taken as a whole, reports: The analysis did not separate different T cell subtypes.

TCRdb re-called the 5' RACE reads; every CDR3 protein appears as one record, without DNA. The data include some 170,000 distinct CDR3 sequences; the top ten clones carry just under 7.5%. As for this clonotype: What it binds is unknown.

The CDR3 runs to 13 residues. Sequences were obtained from blood. The genes are TRBV12-3 or TRBV12-4 and TRBJ1-2; TCRdb names TRBD1, which stays unverified in the absence of DNA. This sequence originates from a human donor with ulcerative colitis or Crohn's disease, or a healthy co-twin of an affected twin (not recorded which). CDR3 protein: CASSLTGPYGYTF.